These 20 T cell receptor beta chains share one sample of origin, sequenced in a study of beta chain features in type 1 diabetes. The investigators reverse transcribed all of the isolated RNA, so they sequenced expressed TCRB transcripts. This table comes from immunoSEQ multiplex PCR, and its TCRdb copy is limited to in-frame clones, with some not included. The sample has under 900,000 clones; about 17% are singletons. Specimen: naive CD4+ T cells from blood. The origin of the receptors is a woman in her late teens or twenties in good health.

This clone appeared a few times. The genes are TRBV6-5 and TRBJ2-2; the D is unclear. Trimming left V 5 bases short and J 6 bases short, with 16 bases between. Per germline, CDR1 MNHEY and CDR2 SVGAGI. The CDR3 contains 15 residues. The CDR3, as DNA: TGTGCCAGCAGTCCCTCGGGCCCGGCGTCCGGGGAGCTGTTTTTT. As protein: CASSPSGPASGELFF.

The chain combines TRBV5-4 with TRBJ1-4; 10 nucleotides agree with TRBD1. The CDR3 loop spans 16 amino acids. From germline, CDR1 is SGHNT and CDR2 YYREEE (reference sequence). V was pared by 4 bases and J by 8 bases, with 11 bases of the junction left unmatched. The CDR3 nucleotides are TGTGCCAGCAGCCGTGACAGGGGGCGGCCTGGGGAAAAACTGTTTTTT. Translating it yields CASSRDRGRPGEKLFF.

The chain joins TRBV7-2 to TRBJ2-5; 10 bases match TRBD2. This CDR3 has 15 residues. CDR1 and CDR2 (germline): SGHTA, FQGNSA. V gave up 5 bases and J gave up 2 bases; unmatched junction bases: 5. The CDR3 nucleotides read TGTGCCAGCAGCCGGACTAGCGGCACTCAAGAGACCCAGTACTTC. Encoded protein: CASSRTSGTQETQYF. Full variable domain (rest looked up from reference TRBV7-2 and TRBJ2-5): GAGVSQSPSNKVTEKGKDVELRCDPISGHTALYWYRQSLGQGLEFLIYFQGNSAPDKSGLPSDRFSAERTGGSVSTLTIQRTQQEDSAVYLCASSRTSGTQETQYFGPGTRLLVL.

This clone was seen a handful of times. The gene calls are TRBV10-1 and TRBJ2-2, with 8 bases identical to TRBD2. The germline gives CDR1 WNHNN, CDR2 SYGVQD (reference sequence). Unmatched junction bases numbered 8, after V lost 5 bases and J lost 6 bases. The length of the CDR3 is 15 residues. The CDR3 loop is CASSRSGSKSGELFF. The DNA of the CDR3 is TGCGCCAGCAGTCGAAGCGGGAGTAAGTCCGGGGAGCTGTTTTTT.

In the case of this clone: Different DNA sequences within this sample yield the same CDR3. The chain links TRBV5-1 to TRBJ1-1; D remains ambiguous. There are 13 residues in the CDR3. V lost 0 bases and J 2 bases, leaving 5 bases between the germline ends. Germline CDR1 reads SGHRS; CDR2 reads YFSETQ. CDR3 coding DNA: TGCGCCAGCAGCTTGGTGTCTAACACTGAAGCTTTCTTT. It codes for CASSLVSNTEAFF.

This clone was observed a handful of times. The CDR3 nucleotides read TGTGCCAGCAGCTCACAGGGCCGCAGCACCGGGGAGCTGTTTTTT. Its translation is CASSSQGRSTGELFF. This chain joins TRBV7-3 and TRBJ2-2; D might be TRBD1 (6 bases). V lost 4 bases and J 4 bases, leaving 13 bases between the germline ends. CDR3 length: 15 residues. Germline loops: CDR1 SGHTA, CDR2 FQGTGA.

The chain is built from TRBV5-5 and TRBJ2-2; TRBD2 matches at 11 bases. V lost 4 bases to trimming and J lost 0 bases; unmatched junction nucleotides: 2. The CDR3 length is 16 residues. Germline V lookup: CDR1 SGHKS, CDR2 YYEKEE (reference sequence). In DNA form, the CDR3 reads TGTGCCAGCAGCCTGGGACTAGCGGCGAACACCGGGGAGCTGTTTTTT. Its translation: CASSLGLAANTGELFF.

The chain employs TRBV6-1 and TRBJ2-5; 11 bases fit TRBD1. V gave up 6 bases and J gave up 1 base; unmatched junction bases: 10. The CDR3 runs to 17 residues. In germline, CDR1 is MNHNS, CDR2 SASEGT. The CDR3 loop is CASRERDRGSAQETQYF. The CDR3 nucleotides are TGTGCCAGCAGAGAACGGGACAGGGGGAGTGCCCAAGAGACCCAGTACTTC.

This clone has only one observation. At one of its ends the junction is not consistent with the germline gene, which may arise from a read error. This sequence joins TRBV11-2 and TRBJ1-1, with no clear D. CDR3 size: 15 residues. The germline V gene has CDR1 SGHAT and CDR2 FQNNGV. The CDR3 DNA follows: TGTACCAGCATCGTGGGAGTTAAGTTGAACACTGAAGCTTTCTTT. This sequence encodes CTSIVGVKLNTEAFF.

The rearrangement links TRBV10-3 to TRBJ2-2; D is uncertain. Germline lookup yields CDR1 ENHRY and CDR2 SYGVKD. CDR3 length equals 13 residues. V was pared by 9 bases and J by 2 bases, with 10 bases between. CDR3 nucleotide sequence: TGTGCCATGCTGGCCGAAAACACCGGGGAGCTGTTTTTT. It yields the protein CAMLAENTGELFF.

V is TRBV15 and J is TRBJ1-5; tentative D call: TRBD1 (5 bases). The V end was cut by 6 bases, the J end by 3 bases, with 15 bases between. The CDR3 totals 15 residues. Looked up from germline, CDR1 is LNHNV and CDR2 is YYDKDF (reference sequence). In DNA form, the CDR3 reads TGTGCCACCAGGAAAAAAGGGGATCCCAATCAGCCCCAGCATTTT. Translation gives CATRKKGDPNQPQHF.

This clone was counted between two and nine times. CDR3 in DNA: TGTGCCAGCAGCTTAGAGACAGGGATCTCTGGAAACACCATATATTTT. Translating it yields CASSLETGISGNTIYF. V usage is TRBV7-9 and J usage is TRBJ1-3; 7 bases map to TRBD1. Looked up from germline, CDR1 is SEHNR and CDR2 is FQNEAQ (reference sequence). The CDR3 spans 16 residues. The ends lost 1 base at V and 0 bases at J; junction bases unmatched: 3.

This clone was seen a handful of times. This chain connects TRBV25-1 to TRBJ2-5; D may be TRBD2 (6 bases). The germline CDR1 and CDR2 sequences are MGHDK and SYGVNS. The CDR3 spans 15 residues. Trimming stripped 2 bases from V and 5 bases from J, with 15 bases between. CDR3 nucleotides: TGTGCCAGCAGTGAACGGTCCGGGGGTAGTGAGACCCAGTACTTC. Its translation: CASSERSGGSETQYF.

The chain uses TRBV19 and TRBJ2-1; 7 bases map to TRBD1. The length of the CDR3 is 14 residues. Germline CDR1 LNHDA, CDR2 SQIVND (reference sequence). J gave up 7 bases and V 3 bases, and 6 bases lay outside the gene matches. CDR3 sequence: CASSIGQGVNEQFF. DNA of the CDR3: TGTGCCAGTAGTATCGGGCAGGGGGTGAATGAGCAGTTCTTC.

This clone has a handful of counts. The rearrangement joins TRBV4-3 to TRBJ2-3; 7 nucleotides align to TRBD2. Germline V CDR1 and CDR2: LGHNA, YSLEER. Trimming cost V 4 bases and J 1 base; bases outside gene matches: 8. The CDR3 consists of 16 residues. CDR3 nucleotide sequence: TGCGCCAGCAGCCTCCGAAGCGGGACCCGCACAGATACGCAGTATTTT. It yields the protein CASSLRSGTRTDTQYF.

This chain uses TRBV5-6 with TRBJ2-3; D perhaps matches TRBD2 (6 bases). The CDR3 consists of 13 residues. The V gene's germline CDR1 is SGHDT and CDR2 YYEEEE. The V gene lost 7 bases and the J gene lost 3 bases, with 12 bases spanning the gap. The CDR3 protein is CASHFGGTDTQYF. For the CDR3, the DNA is TGTGCCAGCCATTTCGGGGGAACAGATACGCAGTATTTT.

This clone was seen more than once but under ten times. The chain uses TRBV27 and TRBJ2-1; TRBD1 aligns across 7 bases. Germline V CDR1 and CDR2: MNHEY, SMNVEV (reference sequence). The CDR3 contains 14 residues. The V segment lost 10 bases and the J segment 4 bases; nucleotides outside the gene matches: 10. The CDR3 nucleotides read TGTGCCACCAGAACAGGGGTAAGATACAATGAGCAGTTCTTC. It specifies CATRTGVRYNEQFF.

This clone was seen a handful of times. The V gene is TRBV6-5, the J gene TRBJ1-1; tentatively, D is TRBD1 (6 bases). Germline CDR1 is MNHEY and CDR2 is SVGAGI. This CDR3 is 13 amino acids long. Trimming took off 4 bases at V and 11 bases at J, with 17 bases between the two ends. The CDR3 loop reads CASSSRQELSAFF. The DNA of the CDR3 is TGTGCCAGCAGTTCACGACAGGAGTTGTCGGCTTTCTTT.

The chain links TRBV4-1 to TRBJ2-7; 7 nucleotides agree with TRBD1. V shed 0 bases and J 5 bases; nucleotides not matched to a gene: 10. The CDR3 is 16 residues long. Germline assignment: CDR1 MGHRA and CDR2 YSYEKL. CDR3 loop: CASSQDLRQGHDEQYF. The CDR3 region has the DNA TGCGCCAGCAGCCAAGATCTTCGACAGGGCCACGACGAGCAGTACTTC.

This clone was seen more than once but under ten times. The chain couples TRBV27 to TRBJ2-7, with 7 bases identical to TRBD1. The CDR3 runs 14 residues. V trimming: 5 bases; J trimming: 3 bases; junction bases outside the gene matches: 7. Germline lookup yields CDR1 MNHEY and CDR2 SMNVEV (reference sequence). CDR3 in amino acids: CASSMTGNHYEQYF. For the CDR3, the DNA is TGTGCCAGCAGTATGACAGGGAATCACTACGAGCAGTACTTC.